This is a list of T cell receptor beta chains from one sample in a study of T cell repertoires in cytomegalovirus infection. TCRdb reanalysed the reads using MiXCR and keeps one entry per CDR3 protein. The table includes roughly 630,000 distinct CDR3 sequences, less than 25% detected once. The sequencing sample was made of CD8+ T cells from PBMCs. The source is a human donor in good health (CMV status not recorded). Some clones in this sample may be carry-over from other donors' samples. Each CDR3 is given with its conserved first and last residue. The D gene is left open where the match is weak. Clone sizes are given selectively: once, few, many, or a class where the clone is expanded.

TRBD1,NA,TRBV5-6,TRBJ1-1,14,TGTGCCAACAGGCCCGACAGGGGGCGGCCTGAAGCTTTCTTT,CANRPDRGRPEAFF
NA,NA,TRBV12-5,TRBJ2-4,14,TGTGCTAGTGGTTTCTCACCAGGGGAAAACATTCAGTACTTC,CASGFSPGENIQYF
NA,few,TRBV19,TRBJ2-2,13,TGTGCCAGTACCCCGACAAGCCCCGGGGAGCTGTTTTTT,CASTPTSPGELFF
NA,few,TRBV5-1,TRBJ2-2,14,TGCGCCAGCAGCTTGGTTCGGTTAAACGGGGAGCTGTTTTTT,CASSLVRLNGELFF
TRBD1,NA,TRBV29-1,TRBJ2-7,15,TGCAGCGCCTCGGGAGGACAGGGGGGTTCCTACGAGCAGTACTTC,CSASGGQGGSYEQYF
TRBD1,NA,TRBV2,TRBJ2-1,13,TGTGCCATTCGACAGGGACAAAACAATGAGCAGTTCTTC,CAIRQGQNNEQFF
NA,many,TRBV23-1,TRBJ2-7,15,TGCGCCAGCAGTCAAACCGGGCCAAGACCTTACGAGCAGTACTTC,CASSQTGPRPYEQYF
TRBD2,NA,TRBV12-5,TRBJ2-1,18,TGTGCTAGTGGGCCCGACGTACTAGCGGGGGGCGATTACAATGAGCAGTTCTTC,CASGPDVLAGGDYNEQFF
NA,many,TRBV7-2,TRBJ1-2,16,TGTGCCAGCAGCTTAGTACAGGGAATAGCTTACTATGGCTACACCTTC,CASSLVQGIAYYGYTF
NA,NA,TRBV6-2/TRBV6-3,TRBJ2-1,14,TGTGCCAGCAGTTTAAGGCTAGATGGTGATGAGCAGTTCTTC,CASSLRLDGDEQFF
TRBD1,NA,TRBV2,TRBJ2-1,14,TGTGCCAGCATGAGACAGGGGTATTACAATGAGCAGTTCTTC,CASMRQGYYNEQFF
NA,few,TRBV20-1,TRBJ1-2,14,TGCAGTGCTAGAGAATTTAAAGGGGCAAAGGGATACACCTTC,CSAREFKGAKGYTF
NA,NA,TRBV14,TRBJ2-1,14,TGTGCCAGCAGCCCTTGGGACTCCGCCAATGAGCAGTTCTTC,CASSPWDSANEQFF
TRBD1,NA,TRBV28,TRBJ1-6,17,TGTGCCAGCAGCTTTTATACAGGGGGCACATATAATTCACCCCTCCACTTT,CASSFYTGGTYNSPLHF
NA,few,TRBV20-1,TRBJ2-2,15,TGCAGTGCTAGAGATCGAGAAGCGGTAACCGGGGAGCTGTTTTTT,CSARDREAVTGELFF
TRBD1,NA,TRBV28,TRBJ1-1,16,TGTGCCAGCAGTTTAACGGACAGGGGGTCGCACTCTAAAGCTTTCTTT,CASSLTDRGSHSKAFF
NA,NA,TRBV7-9,TRBJ1-1,15,TGTGCCAGCAGCTTGACCGGACGGAGAAACACTGAAGCTTTCTTT,CASSLTGRRNTEAFF
NA,NA,TRBV7-6,TRBJ2-6,15,TGTGCCAGCAGCGCCCACAGGGCCGGGGCCAACGTCCTGACTTTC,CASSAHRAGANVLTF
NA,NA,TRBV20-1,TRBJ1-6,16,TGCAGTGCTAGAGACAGGGTGAGCTCCTATAATTCACCCCTCCACTTT,CSARDRVSSYNSPLHF
NA,many,TRBV28,TRBJ1-6,13,TGTGCCAGCAGTTTACGGGACCATTCACCCCTCCACTTT,CASSLRDHSPLHF
NA,NA,TRBV28,TRBJ1-3,13,TGTGCCAGCAGTTTACGGGGGGGTTACACCATATATTTT,CASSLRGGYTIYF
NA,many,TRBV7-2,TRBJ1-2,15,TGTGCCAGCAGCTTAGGATTTGCGGATAGCTATGGCTACACCTTC,CASSLGFADSYGYTF
NA,NA,TRBV6-6,TRBJ1-1,14,TGTGCCAGCGGGTTCTCAGGGGCTCGGACTGAAGCTTTCTTT,CASGFSGARTEAFF
NA,few,TRBV6-5,TRBJ2-5,16,TGTGCCAGCAGTTACGGGGTAGCGGAGATCCAAGAGACCCAGTACTTC,CASSYGVAEIQETQYF
NA,few,TRBV7-6,TRBJ2-5,13,TGTGCCAGCAGCTCTTCTCACTCGGAGACCCAGTACTTC,CASSSSHSETQYF
TRBD2,many,TRBV9,TRBJ2-1,14,TGTGCCTCCGAGCGGGGGGTCACCTACAATGAGCAGTTCTTC,CASERGVTYNEQFF
TRBD2,many,TRBV28,TRBJ2-5,17,TGTGCCAGCAGTTTTCATCCGAAACTAGCGGCTCAAGAGACCCAGTACTTC,CASSFHPKLAAQETQYF
NA,NA,TRBV27,TRBJ1-1,15,TGTGCCAGCCCCGGGCGGGGGACGAAGGGCACTGAAGCTTTCTTT,CASPGRGTKGTEAFF
NA,NA,TRBV28,TRBJ2-5,17,TGTGCCAGCAGACGCATCCCTATGACTGATACTCGGATTGACCAGTACTTC,CASRRIPMTDTRIDQYF
NA,few,TRBV7-3,TRBJ2-1,14,TGTGCCAGCAGCTTAGATCCCACCTACAATGAGCAGTTCTTC,CASSLDPTYNEQFF
TRBD1,few,TRBV20-1,TRBJ1-5,18,TGCAGTGCTAGAGATCTTATCTGGACAGGGGGAAGCAATCAGCCCCAGCATTTT,CSARDLIWTGGSNQPQHF
TRBD2,many,TRBV25-1,TRBJ2-1,15,TGTGCCAGCAGTGAAACGCCTGCGGGGGTAGGTGAGCAGTTCTTC,CASSETPAGVGEQFF
NA,few,TRBV10-3,TRBJ1-6,16,TGTGCCATCAGTGAGTCGCCAGGGAGGTACAATTCACCCCTCCACTTT,CAISESPGRYNSPLHF
NA,NA,TRBV25-1,TRBJ1-2,14,TGTGCCAGCAGTGAATTCGGGGTCTACTATGGCTACACCTTC,CASSEFGVYYGYTF
NA,NA,TRBV7-9,TRBJ2-2,12,TGTGCCAGCACGGCTAGGACCGGGGAGCTGTTTTTT,CASTARTGELFF
TRBD1,NA,TRBV6-6,TRBJ2-2,22,TGTGCCAGCAGTTTGCGCGCCTTTCCGGGACAGACCCCGATGGGTCGGACCGGGGAGCTGTTTTTT,CASSLRAFPGQTPMGRTGELFF
NA,many,TRBV7-9,TRBJ1-5,16,TGTGCCAGCAGCTTAGGTGGACCATATAGCAATCAGCCCCAGCATTTT,CASSLGGPYSNQPQHF
NA,once,TRBV19,TRBJ2-1,15,TGTGCCAGTAGTATAGATGGGCGCCAGGGCAATAAGCAGTTCTTC,CASSIDGRQGNKQFF
NA,many,TRBV28,TRBJ2-3,17,TGTGCCAGCAGTCCCGTGGGGCAACTATACTACACAGATACGCAGTATTTT,CASSPVGQLYYTDTQYF
NA,NA,TRBV28,TRBJ1-6,12,TGTGCCAGCAGTTTTTATGATTCACCCCTCCACTTT,CASSFYDSPLHF
NA,NA,TRBV2,TRBJ2-1,15,TGTGCCAGCGAAGGAAGGGAGGACGCCTACAATGAGCAGTTCTTC,CASEGREDAYNEQFF
TRBD1,NA,TRBV6-1,TRBJ2-5,19,TGTGCCAGCAGTTACCTCCATAGAGGACCTACAGGGGCGGAGGAGACCCAGTACTTC,CASSYLHRGPTGAEETQYF
NA,many,TRBV2,TRBJ2-3,11,TGTGCCAGCCCGGTCGGTCTTAAGCAGTATTTT,CASPVGLKQYF
NA,NA,TRBV7-9,TRBJ2-3,12,TGTGCCAGCGTGGCAGCCACAGATACGCAGTATTTT,CASVAATDTQYF
NA,NA,TRBV27,TRBJ1-1,14,TGTGCCAGCAGTTTTCGGAGAACAGACTCTGAAGCTTTCTTT,CASSFRRTDSEAFF
TRBD1,few,TRBV27,TRBJ2-7,14,TGTGCCAGCAGGCGAGACAGGGCAGCCTACGAGCAGTACTTC,CASRRDRAAYEQYF
NA,NA,TRBV20-1,TRBJ2-5,13,TGCAGTGCTACAGATATCGTACAAGAGACCCAGTACTTC,CSATDIVQETQYF
NA,few,TRBV20-1,TRBJ1-1,14,TGCAGTGCTCCTCCCCCGGGCCTGGGCACTGAAGCTTTCTTT,CSAPPPGLGTEAFF
NA,many,TRBV28,TRBJ1-2,14,TGTGCCAGCAGTTTGACAGAGCAATTCTATGGCTACACCTTC,CASSLTEQFYGYTF
TRBD1,many,TRBV7-8,TRBJ2-7,15,TGTGCCAGCAGCTTACAGGGGGAGTCGTTCTACGAGCAGTACTTC,CASSLQGESFYEQYF
NA,NA,TRBV6-5,TRBJ2-6,17,TGTGCCGGCAGAACCGAGAAAATCTCCTCTGGGGCCAACGTCCTGACTTTC,CAGRTEKISSGANVLTF
TRBD1,few,TRBV2,TRBJ1-5,15,TGTGCCAGCAGTTCCGGGACAGCCTACAATCAGCCCCAGCATTTT,CASSSGTAYNQPQHF
NA,many,TRBV12-5,TRBJ2-7,12,TGTGCTAGTGGTTTGGACAGATACGAGCAGTACTTC,CASGLDRYEQYF
NA,NA,TRBV4-3,TRBJ1-1,14,TGCGCCAGCAGCCAGAGGGCCCTGAACACTGAAGCTTTCTTT,CASSQRALNTEAFF
NA,NA,TRBV19,TRBJ1-1,13,TGTGCCAGTAGTGCCTGGGGGGGCCCCGAAGCTTTCTTT,CASSAWGGPEAFF
TRBD2,NA,TRBV14,TRBJ2-1,15,TGTGCCAGCAGCCAAGGAGCGGGGGCCCACAATGAGCAGTTCTTC,CASSQGAGAHNEQFF
NA,few,TRBV7-9,TRBJ1-5,16,TGTGCCAGCAGCTTCGCCTCAGGGTTACGAAATCAGCCCCAGCATTTT,CASSFASGLRNQPQHF
NA,once,TRBV7-3,TRBJ2-6,15,TGTGCCAGCTTGGACGGGGGCTCTGGGGCCAACGTCCTGACTTTC,CASLDGGSGANVLTF
NA,NA,TRBV19,TRBJ2-1,17,TGTGCCAGTTCGACCTTACTGGGACACGATTTTTACAATGAGCAGTTCTTC,CASSTLLGHDFYNEQFF
NA,NA,TRBV6-2/TRBV6-3,TRBJ2-2,15,TGTGCCAGCAGTTACGACGCAGACCCCACCGGGGAGCTGTTTTTT,CASSYDADPTGELFF